This note documents a single T cell receptor (beta chain) sequence. Time point indicated: week 3, after first cycle of checkpoint inhibitor. Patients with prior systemic cancer treatment, concomitant immunosuppressants, or other active malignancies were excluded. The data were produced by immunoSEQ multiplex PCR, yet TCRdb's version contains in-frame clones alone and is incomplete. Of 5,500 to 9,000 clones in the sample, 70% to 85% were seen once. These data belong to a study of blood T cell dynamics during melanoma immunotherapy. V was pared by 2 bases and J by 3 bases, with 5 bases between. CDR1 and CDR2 (germline): GTSNPN, SVGIG (reference sequence). This CDR3 contains 12 residues.

The receptor comes from a human donor with melanoma. The chain has TRBV30 and TRBJ2-1; the D is unclear. The sample in question was blood, obtained from a patient treated with checkpoint blockade. The CDR3, as DNA: TGTGCCTGGAGTTGGTACTACAATGAGCAGTTCTTC. This encodes CAWSWYYNEQFF.